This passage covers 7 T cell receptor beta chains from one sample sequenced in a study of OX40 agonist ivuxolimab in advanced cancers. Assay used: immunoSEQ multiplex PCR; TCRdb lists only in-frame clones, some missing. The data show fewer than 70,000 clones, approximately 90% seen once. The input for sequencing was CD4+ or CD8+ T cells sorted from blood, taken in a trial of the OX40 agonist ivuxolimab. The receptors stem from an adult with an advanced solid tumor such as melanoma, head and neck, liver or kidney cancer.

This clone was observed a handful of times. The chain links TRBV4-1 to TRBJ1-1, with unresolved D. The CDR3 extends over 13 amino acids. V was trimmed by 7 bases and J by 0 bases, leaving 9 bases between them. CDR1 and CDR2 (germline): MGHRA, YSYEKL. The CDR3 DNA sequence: TGCGCCAGCACCCCCCAGATGAACACTGAAGCTTTCTTT. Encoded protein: CASTPQMNTEAFF.

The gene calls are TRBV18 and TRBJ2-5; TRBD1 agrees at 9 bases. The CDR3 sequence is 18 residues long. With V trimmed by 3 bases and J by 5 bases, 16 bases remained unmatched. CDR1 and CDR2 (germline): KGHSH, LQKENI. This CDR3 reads CASSPLSSGTGFGETQYF. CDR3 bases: TGTGCCAGCTCACCTCTCTCCTCCGGGACAGGGTTCGGGGAGACCCAGTACTTC.

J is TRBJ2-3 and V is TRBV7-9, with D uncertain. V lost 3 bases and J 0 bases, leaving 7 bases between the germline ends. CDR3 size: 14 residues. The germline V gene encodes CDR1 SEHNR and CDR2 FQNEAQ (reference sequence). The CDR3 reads CASSLGSSTDTQYF. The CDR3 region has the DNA TGTGCCAGCAGCTTGGGGTCTAGCACAGATACGCAGTATTTT.

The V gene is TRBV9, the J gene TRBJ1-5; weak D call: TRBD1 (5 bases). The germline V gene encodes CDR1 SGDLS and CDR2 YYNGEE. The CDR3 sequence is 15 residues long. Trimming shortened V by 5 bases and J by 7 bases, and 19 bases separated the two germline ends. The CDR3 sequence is CASRHRRAREQPQHF. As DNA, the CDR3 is TGTGCCAGCAGACATCGCAGGGCTCGAGAACAGCCCCAGCATTTT.

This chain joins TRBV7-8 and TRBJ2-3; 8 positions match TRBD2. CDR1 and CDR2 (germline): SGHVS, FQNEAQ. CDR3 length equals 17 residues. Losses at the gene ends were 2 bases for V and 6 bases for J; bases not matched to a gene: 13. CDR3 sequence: CASSLSAGVWIGDTQYF. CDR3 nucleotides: TGTGCCAGCAGCTTATCAGCGGGAGTGTGGATAGGTGATACGCAGTATTTT.

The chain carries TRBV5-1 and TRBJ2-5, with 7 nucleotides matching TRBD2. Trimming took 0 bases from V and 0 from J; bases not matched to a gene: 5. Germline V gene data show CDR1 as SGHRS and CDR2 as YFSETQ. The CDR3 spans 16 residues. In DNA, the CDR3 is TGCGCCAGCAGCTTGGGGGGAGGGTCGTACCAAGAGACCCAGTACTTC. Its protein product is CASSLGGGSYQETQYF.

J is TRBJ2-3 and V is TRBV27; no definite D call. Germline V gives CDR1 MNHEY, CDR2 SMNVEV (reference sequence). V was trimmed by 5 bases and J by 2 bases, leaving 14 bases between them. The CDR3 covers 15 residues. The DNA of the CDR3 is TGTGCCAGCAGTCCCCTAGGGCCGCCCACAGATACGCAGTATTTT. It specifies CASSPLGPPTDTQYF.